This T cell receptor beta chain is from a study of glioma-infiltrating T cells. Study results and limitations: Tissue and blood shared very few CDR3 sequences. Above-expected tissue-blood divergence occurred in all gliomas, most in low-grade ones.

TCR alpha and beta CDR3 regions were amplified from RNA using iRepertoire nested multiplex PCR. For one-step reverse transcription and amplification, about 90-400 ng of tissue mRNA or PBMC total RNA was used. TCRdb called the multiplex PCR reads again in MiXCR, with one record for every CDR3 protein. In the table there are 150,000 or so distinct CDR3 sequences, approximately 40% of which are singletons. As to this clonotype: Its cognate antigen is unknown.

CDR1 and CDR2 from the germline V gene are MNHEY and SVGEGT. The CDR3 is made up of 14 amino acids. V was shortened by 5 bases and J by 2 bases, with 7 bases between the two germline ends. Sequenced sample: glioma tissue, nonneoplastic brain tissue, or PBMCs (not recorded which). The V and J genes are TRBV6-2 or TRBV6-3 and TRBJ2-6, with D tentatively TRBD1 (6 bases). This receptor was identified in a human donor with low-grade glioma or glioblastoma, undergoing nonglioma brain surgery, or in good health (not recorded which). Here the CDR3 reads CASSRTAGANVLTF. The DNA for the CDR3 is TGTGCCAGCAGTCGGACAGCTGGGGCCAACGTCCTGACTTTC.